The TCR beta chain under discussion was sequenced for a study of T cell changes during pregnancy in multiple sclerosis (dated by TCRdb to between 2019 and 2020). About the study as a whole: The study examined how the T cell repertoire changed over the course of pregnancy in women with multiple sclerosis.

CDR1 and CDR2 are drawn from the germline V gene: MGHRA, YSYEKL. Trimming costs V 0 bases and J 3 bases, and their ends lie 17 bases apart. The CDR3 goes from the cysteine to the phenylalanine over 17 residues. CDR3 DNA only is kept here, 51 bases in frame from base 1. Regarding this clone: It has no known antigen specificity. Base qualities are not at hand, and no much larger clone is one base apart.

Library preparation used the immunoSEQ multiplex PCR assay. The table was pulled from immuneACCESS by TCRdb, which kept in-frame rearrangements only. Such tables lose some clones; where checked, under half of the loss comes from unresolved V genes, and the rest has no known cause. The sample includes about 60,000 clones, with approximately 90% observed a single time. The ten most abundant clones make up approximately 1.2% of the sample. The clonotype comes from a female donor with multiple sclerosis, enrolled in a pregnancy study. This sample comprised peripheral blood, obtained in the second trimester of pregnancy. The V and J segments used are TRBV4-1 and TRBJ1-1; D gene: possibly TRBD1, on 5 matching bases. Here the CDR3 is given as CASSQEFRVTQDTEAFF. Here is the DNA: TGCGCCAGCAGCCAAGAGTTCAGGGTCACGCAGGACACTGAAGCTTTCTTT.